The source of this T cell receptor (beta chain) is a study of glioma-infiltrating T cells after dendritic cell vaccination. The primer mix had 60 V beta and 13 J beta primers. Profiled with immunoSEQ multiplex PCR; TCRdb holds only in-frame clones, not every one. Of over 90,000 clones in the sample, about 84% are singletons; the top ten hold about 2.9%. The CDR3 length is 16 residues. V dropped 3 bases and J dropped 7; count of bases not matched to a gene: 12. Germline values: CDR1 LNHDA, CDR2 SQIVND (reference sequence). Sequenced here: blood, sampled before dendritic cell vaccination. This TCR came from a human donor with glioblastoma. This rearrangement joins TRBV19 to TRBJ1-3; 7 bases align to TRBD1. CDR3 residues: CASSILGRGDLNTIYF. CDR3 nucleotide sequence: TGTGCCAGTAGTATCCTCGGCAGGGGGGATTTGAACACCATATATTTT. Full variable domain (rest looked up from reference TRBV19 and TRBJ1-3): DGGITQSPKYLFRKEGQNVTLSCEQNLNHDAMYWYRQDPGQGLRLIYYSQIVNDFQKGDIAEGYSVSREKKESFPLTVTSAQKNPTAFYLCASSILGRGDLNTIYFGEGSWLTVV.